This T cell receptor (beta chain) was found in a study of cytomegalovirus exposure and HLA in healthy donors. Study outcomes and limitations: Reportedly, diagnosis of cytomegalovirus status by the classifier showed high specificity and sensitivity. A few chains linked to CMV were shown in vitro to be specific for CMV antigens.

Germline V gives CDR1 SGHRS, CDR2 YFSETQ. This CDR3 spans 14 amino acids. V lost 0 bases and J 2 bases, leaving 8 bases between the germline ends. Regarding this clone: The antigen remains unidentified.

Produced via immunoSEQ multiplex PCR; TCRdb's table is partial and in-frame only. The data show 120,000 to 150,000 clones, approximately 84% seen once. This receptor was obtained from a woman in her 30s in good health and CMV-seronegative. The sample taken for sequencing was PBMCs. The rearrangement links TRBV5-1 to TRBJ1-2, with D uncertain. The CDR3 nucleotides are TGCGCCAGCAGCTTGGAGTCGGGGAACTATGGCTACACCTTC. It is translated as CASSLESGNYGYTF.